These 12 T cell receptor beta chains came from one sample sequenced in a study of CD8 T cells in Susac syndrome. An amount of RNA that ranged from roughly 0.45 to 1 ug was reverse transcribed with random hexamers. TCRdb re-called the immunoSEQ multiplex PCR reads with MiXCR, one entry per CDR3 protein. The sample contains about 180,000 distinct CDR3 sequences, 90% to 95% of which appear only once. What was sequenced was CD4+ T cells from PBMCs. These receptors all come from a human donor with Susac syndrome.

The chain carries TRBV4-2 and TRBJ1-2; a weak D match, TRBD1 (5 bases). This CDR3 has 15 residues. V was cut by 0 bases and J by 6 bases, with 14 bases left in between. CDR1 is LGHNA, CDR2 YNFKEQ, per germline. This CDR3 is CASSQERFREDGYTF. In DNA form, the CDR3 reads TGTGCCAGCAGCCAAGAAAGATTCAGGGAAGATGGCTACACCTTC.

The chain couples TRBV5-6 to TRBJ2-5, with a tentative D call TRBD2 (7 bases). CDR3 size: 15 residues. Germline V gene data show CDR1 as SGHDT and CDR2 as YYEEEE. The V and J ends lost 6 bases and 1 base respectively, with 16 bases between them. In DNA form, the CDR3 reads TGTGCCAGCACCCCGGGCGGGGGCACCCAAGAGACCCAGTACTTC. It yields the protein CASTPGGGTQETQYF.

CDR3 coding DNA: TGCAGTGCGCCCCGACAGGGTGGGCAGACCCAGTACTTC. This translates into CSAPRQGGQTQYF. The chain is built from TRBV20-1 and TRBJ2-5; the match to TRBD1 covers 7 bases. CDR3 length: 13 residues. Germline-derived CDR1 and CDR2 are DFQATT and SNEGSKA (reference sequence). V gave up 6 bases and J gave up 6 bases; unmatched junction bases: 10.

The genes are TRBV3-1 and TRBJ2-3; TRBD2 is a possible D gene (6 bases). This CDR3 is built from 16 residues. Trimming cost V 3 bases and J 2 bases, with 15 bases left between them. The germline CDR1 and CDR2 sequences are LGHDT and YNNKEL (reference sequence). The CDR3 is CASSHSSVQPTDTQYF. In DNA form, the CDR3 reads TGTGCCAGCAGCCACTCTAGCGTCCAACCCACAGATACGCAGTATTTT.

The chain uses TRBV25-1 and TRBJ1-3; unclear D gene. CDR1 is MGHDK, CDR2 SYGVNS, per germline. The CDR3 runs 11 residues. Trimming cost V 8 bases and J 4 bases, with 6 bases left between them. The DNA of the CDR3 is TGTGCCAGCTTCGACGGAAACACCATATATTTT. This gives the protein CASFDGNTIYF. Drawing the rest from reference TRBV25-1 and TRBJ1-3, the complete variable domain is EADIYQTPRYLVIGTGKKITLECSQTMGHDKMYWYQQDPGMELHLIHYSYGVNSTEKGDLSSESTVSRIRTEHFPLTLESARPSHTSQYLCASFDGNTIYFGEGSWLTVV.

This chain connects TRBV3-1 to TRBJ2-7, with D tentatively TRBD1 or TRBD2 (6 bases each). This CDR3 is built from 15 residues. The V gene's germline CDR1 is LGHDT and CDR2 YNNKEL (reference sequence). Trimming left V 1 base short and J 4 bases short, with 14 bases between. CDR3 coding DNA: TGTGCCAGCAGCCAAGTTCCGGGGGCGCGATACGAGCAGTACTTC. This gives the protein CASSQVPGARYEQYF.

The chain couples TRBV5-4 to TRBJ2-1, with D uncertain. The germline gives CDR1 SGHNT, CDR2 YYREEE (reference sequence). V dropped 4 bases and J dropped 0 bases, with 14 bases sitting between them. CDR3 size: 16 residues. CDR3 protein: CASSPMAESSYNEQFF. The CDR3, as DNA: TGTGCCAGCAGCCCCATGGCGGAGAGCTCCTACAATGAGCAGTTCTTC.

CDR3 protein: CSALERGASNNEQFF. CDR3 DNA: TGCAGTGCCCTCGAGCGGGGGGCAAGCAACAATGAGCAGTTCTTC. This chain links TRBV20-1 with TRBJ2-1; TRBD2 agrees at 9 bases. Germline loops: CDR1 DFQATT, CDR2 SNEGSKA (reference sequence). Trimming removed 6 bases from V and 5 bases from J; junction bases left unmatched: 11. The CDR3 covers 15 residues.

The chain joins TRBV20-1 to TRBJ2-7; 11 bases line up with TRBD2. Germline V lookup: CDR1 DFQATT, CDR2 SNEGSKA (reference sequence). The CDR3 consists of 15 residues. V lost 5 bases, J lost 6 bases, and 12 bases stayed unmatched. The CDR3 region has the DNA TGCAGTGCTTATTCCGGGACTAGCGGACTCGGCGAGCAGTACTTC. Translation: CSAYSGTSGLGEQYF.

This chain links TRBV24-1 with TRBJ1-2; D is ambiguous. This CDR3 is 13 amino acids long. Germline-derived CDR1 and CDR2 are KGHDR and SFDVKD. With 5 bases removed from V and 2 bases from J, the gap between germline ends came to 8 bases. Written as DNA, the CDR3 is TGTGCCACCAGTGTTGGCAGAAACTATGGCTACACCTTC. Translated, it gives CATSVGRNYGYTF.

The chain links TRBV20-1 to TRBJ1-1, with D tentatively TRBD1 (6 bases). From germline, CDR1 is DFQATT and CDR2 SNEGSKA (reference sequence). The ends were cut back, 5 bases at V and 0 bases at J, with 16 bases in the middle. The CDR3 is 15 amino acids. CDR3 nucleotide sequence: TGCAGTGCTCAGAGCCTCGGACAGCTGAACACTGAAGCTTTCTTT. Protein: CSAQSLGQLNTEAFF.

This chain links TRBV20-1 with TRBJ2-1; the D gene is possibly TRBD1 (6 bases). This CDR3 has 11 residues. The V gene lost 5 bases and the J gene lost 5 bases, with 7 bases spanning the gap. Germline assignment: CDR1 DFQATT and CDR2 SNEGSKA (reference sequence). The CDR3 reads CSADRHNEQFF. CDR3 DNA sequence: TGCAGTGCTGACAGGCACAATGAGCAGTTCTTC.